The TCR beta chain described here comes from a study of blood T cell repertoires in COVID-19. Study-level background: Material from acute and convalescent COVID-19 was sourced from the United States, Italy and Spain.

How the authors handled the data: By means of reference gene primer amplification, nucleated cell counts were estimated. The repertoire was sequenced with immunoSEQ multiplex PCR; TCRdb's copy has only in-frame clones and lacks some. From that table come the V and J calls and clone size; the DNA was used to work out D and trimming. Among roughly 330,000 clones listed, 87% were seen once. The CDR3 sequence is 13 residues long. Looked up from germline, CDR1 is GTSNPN and CDR2 is SVGIG (reference sequence). J lost 2 bases, V lost 3 bases, and 2 bases had no gene match. This clone was picked up one time. In terms of age and location, participants ranged from roughly 18 to 100 years and lived in fewer than 30 US areas. Symptom resolution, clearance, or two negative PCRs marked the recovered donors of Cohort 3.

This receptor was obtained from a woman in her twenties or thirties who had recovered from COVID-19. The sequenced sample was PBMCs or T cells enriched from blood (not recorded which). This chain uses TRBV30 with TRBJ1-1; 8 bases agree with TRBD1. CDR3 sequence (DNA): TGTGCCTGGAGCCAGGGGGCAAACACTGAAGCTTTCTTT. Translation: CAWSQGANTEAFF.